This T cell receptor (beta chain) was observed in a study of blood T cells in healthy people across ages. Study-level findings and limits: Compared with aged donors, long-lived donors showed fewer expanded clones, suggesting selection.

V gave up 5 bases and J gave up 8 bases; unmatched junction bases: 6. Germline CDR1 SGHAT, CDR2 FQNNGV. The CDR3 sequence is 13 residues long. The authors ran a second PCR of 7 to 11 cycles using a sample-barcoded 5' primer and a J-beta primer mix. TCRdb redid the calling of the 5' RACE reads with MiXCR, one entry per CDR3 protein. The top ten clones hold 35% to 40% of a sample with about 640,000 distinct CDR3 sequences, approximately 59% of them seen once. As concerns this clonotype: The antigen remains unidentified.

Sequences were obtained from blood. The chain combines TRBV11-2 with TRBJ1-2; 9 bases match TRBD1. The clonotype comes from a man aged 55 to 69 in good health. CDR3 residues: CASSVGQGYGYTF. Here the CDR3 DNA reads TGTGCCAGCAGCGTGGGACAGGGTTACGGCTACACCTTC. Together with reference TRBV11-2 and TRBJ1-2, the CDR3 gives the full variable domain: EAGVAQSPRYKIIEKRQSVAFWCNPISGHATLYWYQQILGQGPKLLIQFQNNGVVDDSQLPKDRFSAERLKGVDSTLKIQPAKLEDSAVYLCASSVGQGYGYTFGSGTRLTVV.